These T cell receptor beta chains were read from a single sample in a study of shared clonotypes between healthy human individuals. This table comes from immunoSEQ multiplex PCR, and its TCRdb copy is limited to in-frame clones, with some not included. The sample records millions of clones, approximately 94% being singletons. The specimen sequenced was naive CD4+ T cells sorted from blood. The receptors shown here come from a man between 18 and 35 years old in good health. Each CDR3 is given with its conserved first and last residue. D genes are given only for firm matches. The size entry is marked missing in some rows and otherwise reads once, few, many or a size class.

d_call clone_size j_call v_call cdr3_aa cdr3_nt
TRBD1 . TRBJ1-6 TRBV28 CASRPDRVNSPLHF TGTGCCAGCAGACCGGACAGGGTCAATTCACCCCTCCACTTT
. . TRBJ2-5 TRBV4-1 CASSPSLVGGDTTQYF TGCGCCAGCAGTCCCTCCCTGGTGGGGGGCGATACGACCCAGTACTTC
. . TRBJ2-5 TRBV6-1 CASSEALAPGRQETQYF TGTGCCAGCAGTGAAGCGCTAGCCCCTGGTCGCCAAGAGACCCAGTACTTC
TRBD1 . TRBJ2-1 TRBV4-1 CASSQGQYNEQFF TGCGCCAGCAGCCAGGGACAGTACAATGAGCAGTTCTTC
. once TRBJ1-4 TRBV18 CASSPPGRVGEKLFF TGTGCCAGCTCACCACCGGGGCGGGTCGGGGAAAAACTGTTTTTT
. . TRBJ1-5 TRBV21-1 CASSPDILRNQPQHF TGTGCCAGCAGCCCCGACATACTTCGCAATCAGCCCCAGCATTTT
. . TRBJ2-5 TRBV6-5 CASSYSRSSIETQYF TGTGCCAGCAGTTACTCAAGGAGTTCGATTGAGACCCAGTACTTC
TRBD1 . TRBJ1-1 TRBV11-2 CASSLYQGASEAFF TGTGCCAGCAGCTTATATCAGGGGGCCTCTGAAGCTTTCTTT
. . TRBJ1-2 TRBV5-6 CASSLPASYGYTF TGTGCCAGCAGCTTACCTGCTAGCTATGGCTACACCTTC
. once TRBJ2-2 TRBV27 CAAKPGPLNTGELFF TGTGCCGCCAAGCCGGGACCCTTGAACACCGGGGAGCTGTTTTTT
TRBD1 . TRBJ2-1 TRBV4-1 CASSQVGTGWDEQFF TGCGCCAGCAGCCAAGTGGGGACAGGGTGGGATGAGCAGTTCTTC
. . TRBJ2-2 TRBV5-1 CASSLGQAGLLGELFF TGCGCCAGCAGCTTGGGGCAAGCCGGGTTGCTCGGGGAGCTGTTTTTT
. . TRBJ1-5 TRBV7-8 CASSVNHGRQGNQPQHF TGTGCCAGCAGCGTAAACCACGGCAGACAGGGCAATCAGCCCCAGCATTTT
TRBD1 . TRBJ2-1 TRBV5-4 CASREGTGASYNEQFF TGTGCCAGCAGGGAAGGGACAGGGGCGTCCTACAATGAGCAGTTCTTC
. . TRBJ1-1 TRBV27 CASSFERNTEAFF TGTGCCAGCAGTTTTGAGAGAAACACTGAAGCTTTCTTT
. . TRBJ2-1 TRBV21-1 CASRSGGGSSYNEQFF TGTGCCAGCAGAAGCGGGGGGGGAAGCTCCTACAATGAGCAGTTCTTC
. . TRBJ2-2 TRBV4-1 CASSQFDTSMVGLFF TGCGCCAGCAGCCAATTTGACACGTCCATGGTGGGGCTGTTTTTT
. . TRBJ2-3 TRBV23-1 CASSQLSVTTDTQYF TGCGCCAGCAGTCAACTATCCGTTACCACAGATACGCAGTATTTT
TRBD1 . TRBJ1-2 TRBV28 CASSSPSRTGAYNYGYTF TGTGCCAGCAGTTCCCCCAGCCGGACAGGGGCCTATAACTATGGCTACACCTTC
TRBD2 . TRBJ2-3 TRBV7-2 CASSFVSGLAGTDTQYF TGTGCCAGCAGCTTTGTCTCCGGACTAGCGGGCACAGATACGCAGTATTTT
. . TRBJ1-4 TRBV14 CASSQVRPSLQEKLFF TGTGCCAGCAGCCAGGTCCGTCCGAGTCTTCAGGAAAAACTGTTTTTT
TRBD2 . TRBJ2-3 TRBV5-1 CASSSGLAGGRTDTQYF TGCGCCAGCAGCTCGGGACTAGCGGGAGGACGCACAGATACGCAGTATTTT
TRBD1 . TRBJ1-5 TRBV6-5 CASSYSPGGNQPQHF TGTGCCAGCAGTTACTCGCCAGGGGGGAATCAGCCCCAGCATTTT
. . TRBJ1-1 TRBV18 CASSPGGENTEAFF TGTGCCAGCTCACCAGGAGGGGAGAACACTGAAGCTTTCTTT
. . TRBJ2-2 TRBV18 CASSPPGAGELFF TGTGCCAGCTCCCCCCCCGGGGCCGGGGAGCTGTTTTTT
. . TRBJ2-1 TRBV29-1 CSVTGASYNEQFF TGCAGCGTGACGGGGGCCTCCTACAATGAGCAGTTCTTC
. . TRBJ2-2 TRBV30 CAWAVGAGELFF TGTGCCTGGGCCGTCGGGGCAGGGGAGCTGTTTTTT
TRBD2 . TRBJ2-1 TRBV12-5 CASGLKRGPLAGGIEQFF TGTGCTAGTGGTTTGAAGAGGGGCCCGCTAGCGGGAGGGATTGAGCAGTTCTTC
. . TRBJ2-1 TRBV6-4 CASSENRASYNEQFF TGTGCCAGCAGTGAGAACAGGGCCTCCTACAATGAGCAGTTCTTC
. . TRBJ2-7 TRBV18 CASSPMDSSYEQYF TGTGCCAGCTCACCGATGGACAGTTCCTACGAGCAGTACTTC
TRBD2 . TRBJ2-7 TRBV27 CASSSSSGSLFPYEQYF TGTGCCAGCAGTTCCTCTAGCGGGAGTCTATTTCCCTACGAGCAGTACTTC
TRBD1 once TRBJ2-1 TRBV5-6 CASSFRTGSNEQFF TGTGCCAGCAGCTTTCGGACAGGATCCAATGAGCAGTTCTTC
TRBD1 . TRBJ1-4 TRBV6-1 CASSPDRSNEKLFF TGTGCCAGCAGTCCGGACAGGAGTAATGAAAAACTGTTTTTT
. . TRBJ2-6 TRBV30 CAWDHHSGANVLTF TGTGCCTGGGACCACCACTCTGGGGCCAACGTCCTGACTTTC
TRBD1 . TRBJ1-5 TRBV30 CACDRGKNQPQHF TGTGCCTGTGACAGGGGTAAGAATCAGCCCCAGCATTTT
. . TRBJ2-7 TRBV18 CASSPTQGNEQYF TGTGCCAGCTCACCAACACAGGGTAACGAGCAGTACTTC
TRBD1 . TRBJ2-7 TRBV18 CASSPPVKQGAGEQYF TGTGCCAGCTCACCCCCTGTCAAACAGGGGGCTGGAGAGCAGTACTTC
. . TRBJ2-5 TRBV5-8 CASSFRLQETQYF TGTGCCAGCAGCTTTCGACTACAAGAGACCCAGTACTTC
TRBD1 few TRBJ1-1 TRBV10-1 CASSEDRGGREAFF TGCGCCAGCAGCGAGGACAGGGGGGGAAGAGAAGCTTTCTTT
. . TRBJ1-6 TRBV27 CASSPGTVGNSPLHF TGTGCCAGCAGTCCGGGGACTGTGGGGAATTCACCCCTCCACTTT
TRBD1 . TRBJ1-2 TRBV5-4 CASSSQIGQGGGNYGYTF TGTGCCAGCAGCTCTCAAATCGGACAGGGGGGCGGTAACTATGGCTACACCTTC
TRBD2 . TRBJ2-7 TRBV10-3 CAISAPSGGIYEQYF TGTGCCATCAGTGCCCCTAGCGGGGGGATCTACGAGCAGTACTTC
. . TRBJ1-1 TRBV6-5 CASSYLFQATNTEAFF TGTGCCAGCAGTTATTTGTTCCAGGCAACGAACACTGAAGCTTTCTTT
. . TRBJ2-5 TRBV19 CASSMTAAGETQYF TGTGCCAGTAGTATGACTGCCGCAGGAGAGACCCAGTACTTC
. . TRBJ1-2 TRBV19 CASSVTGTSNYGYTF TGTGCCAGTAGTGTCACCGGGACCTCTAACTATGGCTACACCTTC
. . TRBJ1-3 TRBV7-2 CASSPSRSTGNTIYF TGTGCCAGCAGCCCATCCAGGTCTACTGGAAACACCATATATTTT
TRBD1 . TRBJ1-1 TRBV19 CASSIGQGSRNTEAFF TGTGCCAGTAGTATCGGACAGGGGAGTCGGAACACTGAAGCTTTCTTT
TRBD2 . TRBJ2-1 TRBV29-1 CSVEGGLAYNEQFF TGCAGCGTTGAGGGAGGGCTAGCATACAATGAGCAGTTCTTC
. . TRBJ2-1 TRBV7-2 CASRLSGSSYNEQFF TGTGCCAGCAGGCTCTCCGGGAGCTCCTACAATGAGCAGTTCTTC
. . TRBJ2-7 TRBV7-2 CASSLDPGGEQYF TGTGCCAGCAGCTTAGACCCCGGGGGCGAGCAGTACTTC
. . TRBJ2-5 TRBV6-1 CASSWGRSQETQYF TGTGCCAGCAGTTGGGGACGGTCCCAAGAGACCCAGTACTTC
. . TRBJ2-7 TRBV10-3 CAINEGRTYEQYF TGTGCCATCAACGAGGGCAGAACCTACGAGCAGTACTTC
. . TRBJ2-3 TRBV5-6 CASSSIGGPDTQYF TGTGCCAGCAGCTCCATCGGGGGGCCAGATACGCAGTATTTT